Each of the 9 T cell receptor beta chains below was sequenced from the same sample in a study of human thymus T cells. Libraries were prepared by immunoSEQ multiplex PCR; TCRdb keeps only in-frame clonotypes and omits some of them. The top ten hold 0.095% to 0.15% of the sample, which has 40,000 to 45,000 clones, over 85% seen once. Sequencing was performed on blood. The receptors originated from a boy under two years old with a congenital heart defect but otherwise immunologically healthy.

The chain joins TRBV6-1 to TRBJ1-1, with D perhaps matching TRBD1 (6 bases). The CDR3 is made up of 13 amino acids. Deletions cut 4 bases from V and 6 bases from J, with 12 bases between. The germline CDR1 and CDR2 sequences are MNHNS and SASEGT. CDR3: CASSGTVGAEAFF. CDR3 sequence (DNA): TGTGCCAGCAGTGGGACAGTAGGGGCTGAAGCTTTCTTT.

V usage is TRBV7-2 and J usage is TRBJ2-7; D is unresolved. Deletions cut 0 bases from V and 5 bases from J, with 5 bases between. The CDR3 runs to 12 residues. Germline V gene sequence: CDR1 SGHTA, CDR2 FQGNSA. The CDR3 nucleotides read TGTGCCAGCAGCTTAGCGCTCGACGAGCAGTACTTC. Translation: CASSLALDEQYF.

The CDR3 loop reads CASSLLAGLITDTQYF. Written as DNA, the CDR3 is TGCGCCAGCAGCTTGCTAGCGGGACTTATCACAGATACGCAGTATTTT. The genes are TRBV5-1 and TRBJ2-3; TRBD2 agrees at 9 bases. Germline CDR1 and CDR2: SGHRS and YFSETQ. Losses at the gene ends were 1 base for V and 2 bases for J; bases not matched to a gene: 5. The CDR3 is 16 amino acids.

This rearrangement joins TRBV30 to TRBJ1-2; D is perhaps TRBD1 (6 bases). Germline CDR1 is GTSNPN and CDR2 is SVGIG (reference sequence). V was pared by 4 bases and J by 3 bases, with 12 bases between. The CDR3 runs 13 residues. The chain's CDR3 is CAWTRGGDYGYTF. In DNA, the CDR3 is TGTGCCTGGACCAGGGGCGGAGACTATGGCTACACCTTC.

The chain joins TRBV5-4 to TRBJ1-2, with 7 positions matching TRBD1. CDR3 length: 15 amino acids. Germline V lookup: CDR1 SGHNT, CDR2 YYREEE (reference sequence). The junction had 14 bases not matched to a gene; V was cut back by 2 bases and J by 10 bases. CDR3 bases: TGTGCCAGCAGCTTTACTACCGGGACAGAAGGGCTCTACACCTTC. Translating gives CASSFTTGTEGLYTF.

The J gene is TRBJ2-1, the V gene TRBV6-6; no firm D call. CDR1 and CDR2 from the germline V gene are MNHNY and SVGAGI (reference sequence). CDR3 length equals 15 residues. V shed 3 bases and J shed 2 bases, with 11 bases lying between them. CDR3 bases: TGTGCCAGCAGTTATCGGCGGAGCCCCTACAATGAGCAGTTCTTC. Translation: CASSYRRSPYNEQFF.

This sequence joins TRBV27 and TRBJ2-3; D remains ambiguous. This CDR3 region has 13 residues. V was pared by 6 bases and J by 1 base, with 8 bases between. The germline gives CDR1 MNHEY, CDR2 SMNVEV (reference sequence). CDR3 residues: CASSHSGTDTQYF. DNA of the CDR3: TGTGCCAGCAGCCACTCTGGCACAGATACGCAGTATTTT.

The chain uses TRBV2 and TRBJ2-2; 8 positions match TRBD2. The junction had 3 bases not matched to a gene; V was cut back by 6 bases and J by 6 bases. Per germline, CDR1 SNHLY and CDR2 FYNNEI. The CDR3 is 13 residues long. CDR3: CASRSLAAGELFF. Here the CDR3 DNA reads TGTGCCAGCAGGTCACTAGCGGCCGGGGAGCTGTTTTTT.

This clone came up once. V and J are TRBV7-8 and TRBJ1-1; D ambiguous. V lost 5 bases and J lost 10, with 14 bases in between. Germline loops: CDR1 SGHVS, CDR2 FQNEAQ. CDR3 length: 12 residues. The CDR3 coding sequence is TGTGCCAGCAGCCCCCTAGGCAGGACAGCTTTCTTT. As protein: CASSPLGRTAFF.